The 20 T cell receptor beta chains listed next were all sequenced from one sample in a study of CD8 T cells in ankylosing spondylitis. The study's findings and limits: For ankylosing spondylitis blood, a TCR beta motif of about eight highly homologous variants appeared characteristic.

TCRdb passed the 5' RACE reads through MiXCR, listing each CDR3 protein once. The repertoire consists of about 540,000 distinct CDR3 sequences, with about 12% occurring once and the leading ten covering about 6.8%. These receptors' antigens are unknown. Sample: blood, either unsorted or a sorted T cell fraction (not recorded which). The origin of the receptors is a male donor with ankylosing spondylitis.

This chain joins TRBV5-1 and TRBJ2-1; 10 nucleotides match TRBD2. V was pared by 5 bases and J by 5 bases, with 10 bases of the junction left unmatched. The CDR3 length is 16 residues. Germline CDR1 reads SGHRS; CDR2 reads YFSETQ. In DNA form, the CDR3 reads TGCGCCAGCAGTTTACTGACTAGCGGGTTTGACAATGAGCAGTTCTTC. Its protein is CASSLLTSGFDNEQFF. The full variable domain, with the rest looked up from reference TRBV5-1 and TRBJ2-1, is KAGVTQTPRYLIKTRGQQVTLSCSPISGHRSVSWYQQTPGQGLQFLFEYFSETQRNKGNFPGRFSGRQFSNSRSEMNVSTLELGDSALYLCASSLLTSGFDNEQFFGPGTRLTVL.

This clonotype came up a few times. The V gene is TRBV3-1, the J gene TRBJ2-2; 10 bases are shared with TRBD2. Looked up from germline, CDR1 is LGHDT and CDR2 is YNNKEL (reference sequence). This CDR3 has 16 amino acids. V lost 0 bases to trimming and J lost 6 bases; unmatched junction nucleotides: 4. The CDR3 coding sequence is TGTGCCAGCAGCCAAGAGGGAGCGGGAGGGTCCGGGGAGCTGTTTTTT. This encodes CASSQEGAGGSGELFF. Full variable domain (rest looked up from reference TRBV3-1 and TRBJ2-2): DTAVSQTPKYLVTQMGNDKSIKCEQNLGHDTMYWYKQDSKKFLKIMFSYNNKELIINETVPNRFSPKSPDKAHLNLHINSLELGDSAVYFCASSQEGAGGSGELFFGEGSRLTVL.

The V gene is TRBV7-2, the J gene TRBJ2-7, with D unclear. CDR3 length equals 13 residues. CDR1 is SGHTA, CDR2 FQGNSA, per germline. V lost 2 bases to trimming and J lost 2 bases, with 7 bases between them. Written as DNA, the CDR3 is TGTGCCAGCAGCTTAATGGATGCCTACGAGCAGTACTTC. Its protein product is CASSLMDAYEQYF.

The chain links TRBV15 to TRBJ2-5, with a weak D call TRBD1 (6 bases). The CDR3 spans 13 residues. V was shortened by 8 bases and J by 4 bases, with 14 bases between the two germline ends. Germline values: CDR1 LNHNV, CDR2 YYDKDF (reference sequence). The CDR3 DNA reads as TGTGCCACCTCTCAGGGGCCAGTAGAGACCCAGTACTTC. This codes for CATSQGPVETQYF.

This clonotype was counted only a few times. The chain combines TRBV3-1 with TRBJ2-7; TRBD2 aligns across 11 bases. CDR1 is LGHDT and CDR2 is YNNKEL in the germline V gene (reference sequence). The CDR3 runs 14 residues. V lost 8 bases and J lost 3; bases outside the gene matches: 6. For the CDR3, the DNA is TGTGCCAGCGCTACTAGCGGGAGACTCTACGAGCAGTACGTC. It encodes CASATSGRLYEQYV.

This sequence joins TRBV20-1 and TRBJ2-2; 10 bases agree with TRBD2. The CDR3 loop spans 14 amino acids. The ends lost 7 bases at V and 0 bases at J; junction bases unmatched: 2. Germline V CDR1 and CDR2: DFQATT, SNEGSKA (reference sequence). The CDR3 region has the DNA TGCAGTGTTGGACTAGCGGCGAACACCGGGGAGCTGTTTTTT. Translated, it gives CSVGLAANTGELFF.

The CDR3 DNA reads TGCAGTGCTAGAGACCAGGGGAGGGGCACTGAAGCTTTCTTT. This gives the protein CSARDQGRGTEAFF. The chain links TRBV20-1 to TRBJ1-1; perhaps TRBD1 as D (6 bases). Germline V gives CDR1 DFQATT, CDR2 SNEGSKA (reference sequence). This CDR3 spans 14 amino acids. V lost 0 bases and J lost 4, with 12 bases in between.

In its sample, this clonotype was seen a few times. The V gene is TRBV30, the J gene TRBJ2-2, with D maybe TRBD2 (5 bases). Germline CDR1 GTSNPN, CDR2 SVGIG (reference sequence). There are 13 residues in the CDR3. Trimming removed 4 bases from V and 6 bases from J, with 12 bases in between. DNA of the CDR3: TGTGCCTGGATCCCCGCGGAGGCCGGGGAGCTGTTTTTT. The encoded protein is CAWIPAEAGELFF. Full variable domain (rest looked up from reference TRBV30 and TRBJ2-2): SQTIHQWPATLVQPVGSPLSLECTVEGTSNPNLYWYRQAAGRGLQLLFYSVGIGQISSEVPQNLSASRPQDRQFILSSKKLLLSDSGFYLCAWIPAEAGELFFGEGSRLTVL.

This clonotype was found a few times. The chain joins TRBV2 to TRBJ2-7; no firm D call. Germline V gene sequence: CDR1 SNHLY, CDR2 FYNNEI. Trimming left V 4 bases short and J 3 bases short, with 4 bases between. The CDR3 runs to 11 residues. The CDR3 region has the DNA TGTGCCAGCAGTGGGAACTACGAGCAGTACGTC. Protein sequence: CASSGNYEQYV.

This clonotype was counted ten times or more. The J gene is TRBJ1-5, the V gene TRBV14, with D unclear. Germline V gene data show CDR1 as SGHDN and CDR2 as FVKESK. The V gene lost 9 bases and the J gene lost 4 bases, with 10 bases spanning the gap. The CDR3 runs 12 residues. In DNA, the CDR3 is TGTGCCAGACACGGCACGAATCAGCCCCAGCATTTT. It codes for CARHGTNQPQHF.

This clonotype was counted many times. The V gene is TRBV20-1, the J gene TRBJ2-1; D not resolved. The germline V and J ends were trimmed by 0 bases and 2 bases, with 5 bases remaining between them. CDR1 is DFQATT and CDR2 is SNEGSKA in the germline V gene (reference sequence). CDR3 length: 13 residues. DNA of the CDR3: TGCAGTGCTAGAGATCTAGCCTACAATGAGCAGTTCTTC. It yields the protein CSARDLAYNEQFF.

This clonotype appeared a few times. The J gene is TRBJ2-2, the V gene TRBV5-6, with 8 bases that match TRBD1. The CDR3 extends over 17 amino acids. The J segment lost 0 bases and the V segment lost 0 bases, leaving 4 bases of the junction unmatched. Germline V gives CDR1 SGHDT, CDR2 YYEEEE. CDR3 residues: CASSLAPGGPNTGELFF. The CDR3 DNA is TGTGCCAGCAGCTTGGCTCCAGGGGGCCCGAACACCGGGGAGCTGTTTTTT. Full variable domain (rest looked up from reference TRBV5-6 and TRBJ2-2): DAGVTQSPTHLIKTRGQQVTLRCSPKSGHDTVSWYQQALGQGPQFIFQYYEEEERQRGNFPDRFSGHQFPNYSSELNVNALLLGDSALYLCASSLAPGGPNTGELFFGEGSRLTVL.

This CDR3 is CASSPRSGANVLTF. The CDR3 region has the DNA TGTGCCAGCAGCCCGCGTTCTGGGGCCAACGTCCTGACTTTC. The genes are TRBV7-9 and TRBJ2-6; no reliable D call. The CDR3 is 14 amino acids. Germline V gives CDR1 SEHNR, CDR2 FQNEAQ (reference sequence). Trimming left V 5 bases short and J 1 base short, with 6 bases between.

The rearrangement links TRBV5-5 to TRBJ1-5; D not resolved. Per germline, CDR1 SGHKS and CDR2 YYEKEE (reference sequence). Deletions cut 2 bases from V and 5 bases from J, with 8 bases between. The length of the CDR3 is 13 residues. CDR3 region: CASSLTPDQPQHF. CDR3 nucleotide sequence: TGTGCCAGCAGCTTAACGCCTGATCAGCCCCAGCATTTT.

The rearrangement joins TRBV11-2 to TRBJ2-3; D unresolved. Trimming pared 4 bases from V and 6 bases from J, leaving 8 bases between. CDR1 and CDR2 (germline): SGHAT, FQNNGV. The CDR3 length is 12 residues. CDR3 region: CASSSELDTQYF. CDR3 nucleotide sequence: TGTGCCAGCAGCTCCGAGCTGGATACGCAGTATTTT.

The DNA for the CDR3 is TGTGCCAGCAGCCCCGAGGCGTGGGTTTTGAACACTGAAGCTTTCTTT. It translates to CASSPEAWVLNTEAFF. V gene TRBV7-2 combines with J gene TRBJ1-1; D uncertain. CDR3 length: 16 residues. Trimming took off 5 bases at V and 0 bases at J, with 16 bases between the two ends. Germline lookup yields CDR1 SGHTA and CDR2 FQGNSA.

This clonotype was detected a few times. V is TRBV7-7 and J is TRBJ2-1; 8 bases line up with TRBD1. V lost 5 bases and J lost 4; bases outside the gene matches: 7. The CDR3 has 15 amino acids. Germline loops: CDR1 SSHAT, CDR2 FNYEAQ (reference sequence). Here the CDR3 DNA reads TGTGCCAGCAGCCCCCAGACAGGGGCTTACAATGAGCAGTTCTTC. Its protein is CASSPQTGAYNEQFF.

Ten or more counts support this clonotype. This chain joins TRBV3-1 and TRBJ1-1; perhaps TRBD1 as D (5 bases). The V gene's germline CDR1 is LGHDT and CDR2 YNNKEL (reference sequence). CDR3 size: 15 residues. Trimming removed 7 bases from V and 4 bases from J, with 19 bases in between. CDR3 in amino acids: CASTPRGGGTTEAFF. In nucleotides, the CDR3 is TGTGCCAGCACTCCGCGGGGGGGAGGCACCACTGAAGCTTTCTTT. The variable domain in full, with the rest retrieved from reference TRBV3-1 and TRBJ1-1, is DTAVSQTPKYLVTQMGNDKSIKCEQNLGHDTMYWYKQDSKKFLKIMFSYNNKELIINETVPNRFSPKSPDKAHLNLHINSLELGDSAVYFCASTPRGGGTTEAFFGQGTRLTVV.

This clonotype turned up a few times. V and J are TRBV12-3 or TRBV12-4 and TRBJ2-7; TRBD1 matches 7 bases. The CDR3 totals 14 residues. The V and J ends lost 6 bases and 0 bases, in that order; junction bases with no gene match: 5. CDR3: CASSRDRFSYEQYV. CDR3 sequence (DNA): TGTGCCAGCAGCCGGGACAGATTCTCCTACGAGCAGTACGTC.

This chain links TRBV19 with TRBJ2-2; D remains ambiguous. Trimming cost V 3 bases and J 0 bases, with 11 bases left between them. The CDR3 sequence is 16 residues long. From germline, CDR1 is LNHDA and CDR2 SQIVND (reference sequence). This chain's CDR3 is CASSILDYANTGELFF. In DNA, the CDR3 is TGTGCCAGTAGTATCTTGGATTACGCGAACACCGGGGAGCTGTTTTTT.